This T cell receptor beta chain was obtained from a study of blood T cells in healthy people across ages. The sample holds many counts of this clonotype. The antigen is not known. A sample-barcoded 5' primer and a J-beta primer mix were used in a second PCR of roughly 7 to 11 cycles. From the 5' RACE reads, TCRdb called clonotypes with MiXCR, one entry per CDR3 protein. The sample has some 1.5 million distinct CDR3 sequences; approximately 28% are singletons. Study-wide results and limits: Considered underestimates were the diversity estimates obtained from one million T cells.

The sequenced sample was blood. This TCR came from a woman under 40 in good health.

CDR3 amino acids: CASSLIRTSYNEQFF. CDR3 nucleotides: TGTGCCAGCAGTTTAATTCGAACCTCCTACAATGAGCAGTTCTTC. This sequence joins TRBV12-3 or TRBV12-4 and TRBJ2-1; D not resolved. V gave up 2 bases and J gave up 0 bases, with 8 bases separating them. The CDR3 covers 15 residues.